This paragraph reports one T cell receptor (beta chain). V lost 0 bases to trimming and J lost 1 base, with 19 bases between them. CDR1 is SGHDN, CDR2 FVKESK, per germline. The CDR3 covers 18 residues. Profiling of TCR beta VDJ combinations and CDR3 sequences used genomic DNA as template. TCRdb analysed the reads with MiXCR anew, one entry per CDR3 protein. The sample records under 200,000 distinct CDR3 sequences, roughly 63% being singletons. The data stem from a study of CD8+CD57+ T cells in acquired aplastic anemia. The rearrangement joins TRBV14 to TRBJ2-7; D perhaps matches TRBD1 (5 bases). Sequencing input: sorted CD4+, CD8+, or CD8+CD57+ T cells (not recorded which) from PBMCs. The origin of this receptor is a human donor in good health. CDR3 nucleotides: TGTGCCAGCAGCCAAGATCAGTTTGCGGCAGGGTGGTCCTACGAGCAGTACTTC. Its translation: CASSQDQFAAGWSYEQYF.